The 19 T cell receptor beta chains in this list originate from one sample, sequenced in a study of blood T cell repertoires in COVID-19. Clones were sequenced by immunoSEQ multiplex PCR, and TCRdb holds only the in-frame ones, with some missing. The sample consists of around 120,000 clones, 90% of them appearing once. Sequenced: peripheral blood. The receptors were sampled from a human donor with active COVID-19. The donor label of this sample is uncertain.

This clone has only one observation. The CDR3 spells CASSQDAQRRYGYTF. The CDR3 coding sequence is TGCGCCAGCAGCCAAGATGCACAGAGAAGGTATGGCTACACCTTC. The chain has TRBV4-3 and TRBJ1-2; D call uncertain. Trimming removed 0 bases from V and 5 bases from J, with 13 bases in between. The CDR3 loop spans 15 amino acids. Per germline, CDR1 LGHNA and CDR2 YSLEER.

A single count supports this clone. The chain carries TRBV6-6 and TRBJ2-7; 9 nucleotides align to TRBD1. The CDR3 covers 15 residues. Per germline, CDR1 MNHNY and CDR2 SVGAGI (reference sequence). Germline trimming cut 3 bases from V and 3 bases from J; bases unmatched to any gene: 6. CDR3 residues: CASSYGGQGYYEQYF. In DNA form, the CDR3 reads TGTGCCAGCAGTTATGGGGGACAGGGTTACTACGAGCAGTACTTC.

DNA of the CDR3: TGTGCCAGCAGCTTATCTTATAGCGGGGGCACAGATACGCAGTATTTT. Translated, it gives CASSLSYSGGTDTQYF. The V call is TRBV7-3, the J call TRBJ2-3, with 8 bases lining up with TRBD2. V was clipped by 2 bases and J by 1 base; unmatched bases: 5. This CDR3 region has 16 residues. CDR1 is SGHTA, CDR2 FQGTGA, per germline.

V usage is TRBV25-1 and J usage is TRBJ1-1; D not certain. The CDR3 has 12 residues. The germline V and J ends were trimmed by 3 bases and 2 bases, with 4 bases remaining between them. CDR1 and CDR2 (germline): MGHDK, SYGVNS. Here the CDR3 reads CASSDRNTEAFF. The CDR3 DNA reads TGTGCCAGCAGTGATCGTAACACTGAAGCTTTCTTT.

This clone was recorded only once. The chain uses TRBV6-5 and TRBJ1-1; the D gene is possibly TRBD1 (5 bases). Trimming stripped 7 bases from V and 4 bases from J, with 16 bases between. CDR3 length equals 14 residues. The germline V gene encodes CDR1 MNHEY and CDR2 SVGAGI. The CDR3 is CASKQGPRITEAFF. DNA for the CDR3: TGTGCCAGCAAGCAGGGCCCGAGAATCACTGAAGCTTTCTTT.

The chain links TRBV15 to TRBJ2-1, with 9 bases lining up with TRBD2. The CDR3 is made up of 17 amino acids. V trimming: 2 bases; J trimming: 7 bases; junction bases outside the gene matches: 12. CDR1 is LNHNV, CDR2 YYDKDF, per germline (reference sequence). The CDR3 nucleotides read TGTGCCACCAGCAGACCACAGGGCGGGGGGGCCTTTAATGAGCAGTTCTTC. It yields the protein CATSRPQGGGAFNEQFF.

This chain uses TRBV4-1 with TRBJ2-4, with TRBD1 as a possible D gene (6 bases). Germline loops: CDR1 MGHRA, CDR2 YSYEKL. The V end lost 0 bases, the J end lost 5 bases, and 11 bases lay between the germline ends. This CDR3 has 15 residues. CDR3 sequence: CASSQEGTKENIQYF. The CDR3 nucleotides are TGCGCCAGCAGCCAAGAGGGGACAAAAGAAAACATTCAGTACTTC.

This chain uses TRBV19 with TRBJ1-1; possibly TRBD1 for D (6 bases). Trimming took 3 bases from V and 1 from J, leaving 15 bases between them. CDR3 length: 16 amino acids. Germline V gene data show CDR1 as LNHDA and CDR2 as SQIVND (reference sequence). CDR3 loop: CASSIRKGQRNTEAFF. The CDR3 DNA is TGTGCCAGTAGTATTCGAAAAGGACAGCGGAACACTGAAGCTTTCTTT.

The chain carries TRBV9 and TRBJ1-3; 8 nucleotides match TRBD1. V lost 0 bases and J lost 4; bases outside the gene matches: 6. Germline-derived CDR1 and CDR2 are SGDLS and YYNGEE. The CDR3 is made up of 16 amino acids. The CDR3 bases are TGTGCCAGCAGCGTAGATCAGGGGGCGACAGGAAACACCATATATTTT. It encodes CASSVDQGATGNTIYF. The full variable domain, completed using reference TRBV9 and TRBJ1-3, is DSGVTQTPKHLITATGQRVTLRCSPRSGDLSVYWYQQSLDQGLQFLIQYYNGEERAKGNILERFSAQQFPDLHSELNLSSLELGDSALYFCASSVDQGATGNTIYFGEGSWLTVV.

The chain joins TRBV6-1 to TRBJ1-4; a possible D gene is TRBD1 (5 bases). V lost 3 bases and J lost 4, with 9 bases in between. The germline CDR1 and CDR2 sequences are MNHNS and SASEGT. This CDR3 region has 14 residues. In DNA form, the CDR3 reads TGTGCCAGCAGTGACCGGGGGAATAATGAAAAACTGTTTTTT. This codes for CASSDRGNNEKLFF.

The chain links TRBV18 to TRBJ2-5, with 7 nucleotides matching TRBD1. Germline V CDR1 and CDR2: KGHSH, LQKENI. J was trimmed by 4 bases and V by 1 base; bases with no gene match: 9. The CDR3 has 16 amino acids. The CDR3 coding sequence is TGTGCCAGCTCACCACTAAACAGGGGCGGTGGAGAGACCCAGTACTTC. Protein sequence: CASSPLNRGGGETQYF. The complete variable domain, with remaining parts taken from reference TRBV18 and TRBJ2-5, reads NAGVMQNPRHLVRRRGQEARLRCSPMKGHSHVYWYRQLPEEGLKFMVYLQKENIIDESGMPKERFSAEFPKEGPSILRIQQVVRGDSAAYFCASSPLNRGGGETQYFGPGTRLLVL.

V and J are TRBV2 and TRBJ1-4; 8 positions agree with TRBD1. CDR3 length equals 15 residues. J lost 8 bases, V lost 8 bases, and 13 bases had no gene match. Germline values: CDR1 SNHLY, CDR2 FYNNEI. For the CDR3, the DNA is TGTGCCAGCCTATTCCAGGGGGCGCGAGGCGAAAAACTGTTTTTT. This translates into CASLFQGARGEKLFF.

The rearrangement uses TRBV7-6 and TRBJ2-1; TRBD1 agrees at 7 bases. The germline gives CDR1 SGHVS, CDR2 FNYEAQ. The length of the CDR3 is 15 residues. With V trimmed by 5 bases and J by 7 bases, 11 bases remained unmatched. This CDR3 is CASSRGAGGNNEQFF. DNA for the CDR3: TGTGCCAGCAGCCGCGGAGCAGGGGGTAATAATGAGCAGTTCTTC.

The CDR3 region is CASSPRPGLGYTF. The CDR3 DNA reads as TGTGCCAGCAGTCCCCGGCCAGGGCTTGGCTACACCTTC. The J gene is TRBJ1-2, the V gene TRBV28, with D perhaps matching TRBD1 (5 bases). This CDR3 has 13 amino acids. Germline CDR1 and CDR2: MDHEN and SYDVKM. The ends were cut back, 5 bases at V and 7 bases at J, with 14 bases in the middle.

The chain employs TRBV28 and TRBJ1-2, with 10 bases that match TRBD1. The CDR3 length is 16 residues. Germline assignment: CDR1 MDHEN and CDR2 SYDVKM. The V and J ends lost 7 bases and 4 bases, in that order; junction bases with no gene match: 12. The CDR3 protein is CASTPAGTGAPYGYTF. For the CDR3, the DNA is TGTGCCAGCACCCCCGCCGGGACAGGGGCTCCCTATGGCTACACCTTC.

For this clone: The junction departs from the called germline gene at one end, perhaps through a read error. CDR3 sequence: CASSARPAF. The CDR3 region has the DNA TGCGCCAGCAGCGCCAGGCCCGCCTTC. The chain joins TRBV5-1 to TRBJ2-4; D call uncertain. This CDR3 is 9 amino acids long. CDR1 and CDR2 from the germline V gene are SGHRS and YFSETQ.

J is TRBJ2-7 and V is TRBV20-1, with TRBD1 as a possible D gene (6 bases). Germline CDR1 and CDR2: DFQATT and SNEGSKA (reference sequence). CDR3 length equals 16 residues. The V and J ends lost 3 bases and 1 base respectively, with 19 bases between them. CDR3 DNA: TGCAGTGCTAGTGGTTTCGGACAGCAGTTATCCTACGAGCAGTACTTC. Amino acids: CSASGFGQQLSYEQYF.

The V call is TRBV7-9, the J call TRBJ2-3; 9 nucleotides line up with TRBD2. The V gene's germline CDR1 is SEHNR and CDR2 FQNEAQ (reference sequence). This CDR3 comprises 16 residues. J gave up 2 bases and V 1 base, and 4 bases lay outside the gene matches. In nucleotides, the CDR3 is TGTGCCAGCAGCTTAGTTGTAGCGGGGGACACAGATACGCAGTATTTT. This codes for CASSLVVAGDTDTQYF.

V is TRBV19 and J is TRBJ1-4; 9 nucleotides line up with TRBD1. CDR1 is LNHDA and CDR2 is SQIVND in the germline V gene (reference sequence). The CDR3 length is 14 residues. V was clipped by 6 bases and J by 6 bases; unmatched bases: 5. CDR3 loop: CASRGTGWYEKLFF. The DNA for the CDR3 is TGTGCCAGTAGGGGGACAGGGTGGTATGAAAAACTGTTTTTT.